These T cell receptor beta chains were read from a single sample in a study of T-cell memory formation after mild COVID-19. Each CDR3 protein gets one entry after TCRdb re-called the 5' RACE reads with MiXCR. Seen here are about 260,000 distinct CDR3 sequences, roughly 15% observed once, and the top ten hold over 20%. The sample taken for sequencing was PBMCs or a T cell subset sorted from them (not recorded which). The receptors here all came from a man aged 18 to 30 who had mild COVID-19 (a few samples of this study predate the infection). Cell type and time point are not known. Each CDR3 is given with its conserved first and last residue. The D gene is left open where the match is weak. Expanded clones are given a class, and other clones once, few, many or no size at all.

abundance: .; d_gene: .; v_gene: TRBV6-5; j_gene: TRBJ1-3; CDR3aa: CASSNTPTADRDTIYF; CDR3nt: TGTGCCAGCAGTAATACGCCGACAGCAGATAGGGACACCATATATTTT
abundance: .; d_gene: .; v_gene: TRBV14; j_gene: TRBJ2-3; CDR3aa: CASSLMADTQYF; CDR3nt: TGTGCCAGCAGCCTCATGGCAGATACGCAGTATTTT
abundance: .; d_gene: TRBD2; v_gene: TRBV28; j_gene: TRBJ2-2; CDR3aa: CASSFSSAGVNTGELFF; CDR3nt: TGTGCCAGCAGTTTCTCATCAGCGGGGGTTAACACCGGGGAGCTGTTTTTT
abundance: few; d_gene: TRBD2; v_gene: TRBV11-2; j_gene: TRBJ2-7; CDR3aa: CASSSLAGGYEQYF; CDR3nt: TGTGCCAGCAGCTCCCTAGCGGGGGGATACGAGCAGTACTTC
abundance: few; d_gene: .; v_gene: TRBV6-1; j_gene: TRBJ1-5; CDR3aa: CASRRTDSNQPQHF; CDR3nt: TGTGCCAGCAGGAGGACAGATAGCAATCAGCCCCAGCATTTT
abundance: few; d_gene: .; v_gene: TRBV15; j_gene: TRBJ2-5; CDR3aa: CATSRDRAIQETQYF; CDR3nt: TGTGCCACCAGCAGAGATCGGGCCATCCAAGAGACCCAGTACTTC
abundance: .; d_gene: .; v_gene: TRBV21-1; j_gene: TRBJ1-5; CDR3aa: CASSIKAWTDYSNQPQHF; CDR3nt: TGTGCCAGCTCGATAAAAGCCTGGACAGACTATAGCAATCAGCCCCAGCATTTT
abundance: .; d_gene: .; v_gene: TRBV4-3; j_gene: TRBJ2-2; CDR3aa: CASSQDRRTIIGELFF; CDR3nt: TGCGCCAGCAGCCAAGATAGGAGGACAATCATCGGGGAGCTGTTTTTT
abundance: few; d_gene: TRBD2; v_gene: TRBV7-9; j_gene: TRBJ2-1; CDR3aa: CASSTAGGQFF; CDR3nt: TGTGCCAGCAGCACAGCGGGGGGGCAGTTCTTC
abundance: many; d_gene: .; v_gene: TRBV5-1; j_gene: TRBJ1-6; CDR3aa: CASSLDTDSPLHF; CDR3nt: TGCGCCAGCAGCTTGGATACAGATTCACCCCTCCACTTT
abundance: few; d_gene: TRBD2; v_gene: TRBV27; j_gene: TRBJ2-1; CDR3aa: CASRGAGGGDEQFF; CDR3nt: TGTGCCAGCAGGGGAGCGGGGGGGGGTGATGAGCAGTTCTTC
abundance: .; d_gene: TRBD1; v_gene: TRBV5-1; j_gene: TRBJ1-4; CDR3aa: CASSSRGGGEKLFF; CDR3nt: TGCGCCAGCAGCTCCAGGGGGGGTGGAGAAAAACTGTTTTTT
abundance: many; d_gene: TRBD2; v_gene: TRBV7-8; j_gene: TRBJ2-1; CDR3aa: CASSPSGGTTSYNEQFF; CDR3nt: TGTGCCAGCAGCCCTAGCGGGGGCACTACCTCCTACAATGAGCAGTTCTTC
abundance: .; d_gene: .; v_gene: TRBV6-6; j_gene: TRBJ2-6; CDR3aa: CASRFPGRGSGANVLTF; CDR3nt: TGTGCCAGCAGGTTCCCTGGCCGGGGATCTGGGGCCAACGTCCTGACTTTC
abundance: .; d_gene: TRBD1; v_gene: TRBV5-1; j_gene: TRBJ1-1; CDR3aa: CASSLARGVTTEAFF; CDR3nt: TGCGCCAGCAGCTTGGCCAGGGGGGTAACCACTGAAGCTTTCTTT
abundance: .; d_gene: .; v_gene: TRBV10-2; j_gene: TRBJ1-6; CDR3aa: CASSPGTFLPLHF; CDR3nt: TGCGCCAGCAGCCCAGGGACATTCTTACCCCTCCACTTT
abundance: few; d_gene: .; v_gene: TRBV12-3/TRBV12-4; j_gene: TRBJ2-7; CDR3aa: CASSFGLGADEQYF; CDR3nt: TGTGCCAGCAGTTTCGGGTTAGGGGCGGACGAGCAGTACTTC
abundance: .; d_gene: .; v_gene: TRBV6-6; j_gene: TRBJ2-7; CDR3aa: CASSALYEQYF; CDR3nt: TGTGCCAGCAGTGCCCTTTACGAGCAGTACTTC
abundance: .; d_gene: TRBD2; v_gene: TRBV29-1; j_gene: TRBJ2-3; CDR3aa: CSFSSSGGTDTQYF; CDR3nt: TGCAGCTTCTCATCTAGCGGGGGCACAGATACGCAGTATTTT
abundance: few; d_gene: TRBD2; v_gene: TRBV9; j_gene: TRBJ2-3; CDR3aa: CASSVGSGGLSTDTQYF; CDR3nt: TGTGCCAGCAGCGTAGGTAGCGGGGGCCTTAGCACAGATACGCAGTATTTT
abundance: few; d_gene: .; v_gene: TRBV28; j_gene: TRBJ2-5; CDR3aa: CASSLASEQETQYF; CDR3nt: TGTGCCAGCAGTTTAGCCTCGGAGCAAGAGACCCAGTACTTC
abundance: .; d_gene: .; v_gene: TRBV12-3/TRBV12-4; j_gene: TRBJ2-1; CDR3aa: CASRTDAYYNEQFF; CDR3nt: TGTGCCAGCAGGACGGACGCATACTACAATGAGCAGTTCTTC
abundance: .; d_gene: TRBD1; v_gene: TRBV5-1; j_gene: TRBJ2-7; CDR3aa: CASSSRQGRAYEQYF; CDR3nt: TGCGCCAGCAGCTCTCGACAGGGCAGGGCCTACGAGCAGTACTTC
abundance: few; d_gene: .; v_gene: TRBV5-1; j_gene: TRBJ2-5; CDR3aa: CASSLHGGQETQYF; CDR3nt: TGCGCCAGCAGCCTCCACGGGGGCCAAGAGACCCAGTACTTC
abundance: .; d_gene: TRBD1; v_gene: TRBV5-1; j_gene: TRBJ1-1; CDR3aa: CASAQGADRHRNTEAFF; CDR3nt: TGCGCCAGCGCACAGGGGGCAGATCGGCATAGGAACACTGAAGCTTTCTTT
abundance: few; d_gene: .; v_gene: TRBV4-3; j_gene: TRBJ2-2; CDR3aa: CASSQETSPDTGELFF; CDR3nt: TGCGCCAGCAGCCAGGAAACTAGCCCGGACACCGGGGAGCTGTTTTTT
abundance: .; d_gene: .; v_gene: TRBV27; j_gene: TRBJ1-2; CDR3aa: CASSDARGNYGYTF; CDR3nt: TGTGCCAGCAGTGACGCGCGTGGAAACTATGGCTACACCTTC